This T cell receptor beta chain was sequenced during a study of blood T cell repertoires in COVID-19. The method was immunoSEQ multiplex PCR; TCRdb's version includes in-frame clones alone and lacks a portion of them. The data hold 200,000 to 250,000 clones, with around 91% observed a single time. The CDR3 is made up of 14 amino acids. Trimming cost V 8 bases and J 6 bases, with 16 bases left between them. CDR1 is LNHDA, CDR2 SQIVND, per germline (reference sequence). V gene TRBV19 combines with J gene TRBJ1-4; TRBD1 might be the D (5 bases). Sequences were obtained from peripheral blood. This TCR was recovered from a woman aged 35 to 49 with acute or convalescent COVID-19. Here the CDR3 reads CASGLPGGDEKLFF. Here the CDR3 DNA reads TGTGCCAGTGGTCTCCCCGGGGGGGATGAAAAACTGTTTTTT.